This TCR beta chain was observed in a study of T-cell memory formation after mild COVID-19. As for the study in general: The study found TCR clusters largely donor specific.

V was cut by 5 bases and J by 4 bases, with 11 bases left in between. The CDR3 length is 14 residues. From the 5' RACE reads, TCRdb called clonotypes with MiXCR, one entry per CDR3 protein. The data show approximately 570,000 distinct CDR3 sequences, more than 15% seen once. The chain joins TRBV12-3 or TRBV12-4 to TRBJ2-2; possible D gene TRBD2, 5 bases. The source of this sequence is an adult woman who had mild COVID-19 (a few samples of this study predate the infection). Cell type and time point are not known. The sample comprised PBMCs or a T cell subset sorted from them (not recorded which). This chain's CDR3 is CASSPERATGELFF. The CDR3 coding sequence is TGTGCCAGCAGTCCGGAGAGGGCCACCGGGGAGCTGTTTTTT.